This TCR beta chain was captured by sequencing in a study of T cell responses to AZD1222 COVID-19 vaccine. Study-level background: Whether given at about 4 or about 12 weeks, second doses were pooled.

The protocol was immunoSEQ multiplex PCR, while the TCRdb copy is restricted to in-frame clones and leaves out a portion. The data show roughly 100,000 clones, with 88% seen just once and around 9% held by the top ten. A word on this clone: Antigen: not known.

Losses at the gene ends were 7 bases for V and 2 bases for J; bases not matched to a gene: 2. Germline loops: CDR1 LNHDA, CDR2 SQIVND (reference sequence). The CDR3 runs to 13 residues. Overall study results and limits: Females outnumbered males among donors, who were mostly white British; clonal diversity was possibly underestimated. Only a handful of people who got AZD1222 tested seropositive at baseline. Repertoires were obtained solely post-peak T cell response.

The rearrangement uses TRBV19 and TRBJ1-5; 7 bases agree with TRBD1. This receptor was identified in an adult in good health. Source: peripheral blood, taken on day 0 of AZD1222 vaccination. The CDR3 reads CASTDRGNQPQHF. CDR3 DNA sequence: TGTGCCAGTACCGACAGGGGCAATCAGCCCCAGCATTTT.